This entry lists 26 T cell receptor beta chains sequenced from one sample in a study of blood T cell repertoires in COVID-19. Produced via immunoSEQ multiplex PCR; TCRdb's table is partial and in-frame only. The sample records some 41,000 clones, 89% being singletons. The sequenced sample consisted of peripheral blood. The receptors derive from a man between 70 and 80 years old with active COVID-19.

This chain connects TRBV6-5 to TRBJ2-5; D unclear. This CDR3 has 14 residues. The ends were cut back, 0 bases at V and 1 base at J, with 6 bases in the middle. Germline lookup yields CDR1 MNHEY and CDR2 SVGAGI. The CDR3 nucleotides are TGTGCCAGCAGTTACTCGATACTCCAAGAGACCCAGTACTTC. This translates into CASSYSILQETQYF.

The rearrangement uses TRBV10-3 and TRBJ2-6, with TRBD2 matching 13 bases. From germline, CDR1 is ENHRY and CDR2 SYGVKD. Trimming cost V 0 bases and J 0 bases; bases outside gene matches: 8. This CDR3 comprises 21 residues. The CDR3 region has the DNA TGTGCCATCAGTGAGTCATCCGGGACTAGCGGGGTGATCTCTGGGGCCAACGTCCTGACTTTC. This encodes CAISESSGTSGVISGANVLTF.

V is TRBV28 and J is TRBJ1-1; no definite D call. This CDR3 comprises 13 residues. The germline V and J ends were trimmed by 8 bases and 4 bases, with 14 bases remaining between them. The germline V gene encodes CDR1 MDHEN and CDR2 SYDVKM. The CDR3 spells CASHPPTGTEAFF. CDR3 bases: TGTGCCAGCCATCCCCCCACGGGCACTGAAGCTTTCTTT.

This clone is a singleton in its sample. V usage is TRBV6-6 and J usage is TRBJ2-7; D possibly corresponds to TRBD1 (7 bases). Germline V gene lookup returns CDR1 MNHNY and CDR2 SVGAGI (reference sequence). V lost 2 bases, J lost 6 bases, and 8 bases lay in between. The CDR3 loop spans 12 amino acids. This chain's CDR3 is CASSYQGGEQYF. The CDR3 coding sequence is TGTGCCAGCAGTTACCAGGGGGGCGAGCAGTACTTC.

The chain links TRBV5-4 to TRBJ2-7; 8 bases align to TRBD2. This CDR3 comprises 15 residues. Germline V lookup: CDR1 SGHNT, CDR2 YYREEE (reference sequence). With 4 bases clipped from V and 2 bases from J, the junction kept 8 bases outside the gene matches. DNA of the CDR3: TGTGCCAGCAGCGAACCGGGACTAGGTCCCTACGAGCAGTACTTC. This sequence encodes CASSEPGLGPYEQYF.

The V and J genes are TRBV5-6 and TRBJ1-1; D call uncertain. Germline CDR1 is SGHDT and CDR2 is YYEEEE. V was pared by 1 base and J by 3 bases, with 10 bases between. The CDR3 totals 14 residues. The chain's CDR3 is CASSLSFFDTEAFF. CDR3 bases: TGTGCCAGCAGCTTGTCCTTCTTCGACACTGAAGCTTTCTTT.

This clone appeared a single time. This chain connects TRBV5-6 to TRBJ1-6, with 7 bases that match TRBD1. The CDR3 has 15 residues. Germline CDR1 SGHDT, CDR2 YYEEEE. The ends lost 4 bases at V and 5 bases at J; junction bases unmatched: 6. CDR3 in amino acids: CASSLRDRDNSPLHF. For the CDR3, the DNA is TGTGCCAGCAGCCTCCGGGACAGAGATAATTCACCCCTCCACTTT.

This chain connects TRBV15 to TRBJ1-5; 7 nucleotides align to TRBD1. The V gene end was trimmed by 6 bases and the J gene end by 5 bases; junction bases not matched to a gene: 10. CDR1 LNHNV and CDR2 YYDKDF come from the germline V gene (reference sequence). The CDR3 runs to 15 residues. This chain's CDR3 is CATRDGTAIYQPQHF. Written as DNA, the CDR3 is TGTGCCACCAGGGACGGGACAGCAATTTATCAGCCCCAGCATTTT.

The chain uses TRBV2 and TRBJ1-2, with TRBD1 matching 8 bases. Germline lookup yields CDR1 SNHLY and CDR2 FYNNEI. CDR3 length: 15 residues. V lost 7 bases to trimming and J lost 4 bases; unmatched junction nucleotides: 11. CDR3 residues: CASTGIGQGGYGYTF. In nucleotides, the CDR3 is TGTGCCAGCACCGGGATTGGACAGGGAGGCTATGGCTACACCTTC.

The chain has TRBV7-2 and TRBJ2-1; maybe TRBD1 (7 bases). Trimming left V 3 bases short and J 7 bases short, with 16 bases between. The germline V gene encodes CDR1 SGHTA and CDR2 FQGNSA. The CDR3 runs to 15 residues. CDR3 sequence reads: CASSFQGDSGNEQFF. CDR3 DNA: TGTGCCAGCAGCTTCCAGGGGGACTCGGGGAATGAGCAGTTCTTC.

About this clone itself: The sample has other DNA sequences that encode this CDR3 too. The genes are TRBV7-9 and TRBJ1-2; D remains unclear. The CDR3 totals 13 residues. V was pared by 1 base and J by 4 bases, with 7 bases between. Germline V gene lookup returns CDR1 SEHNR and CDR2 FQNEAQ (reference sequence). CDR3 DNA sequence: TGTGCCAGCAGCTTAGACCGCGCCTATGGCTACACCTTC. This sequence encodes CASSLDRAYGYTF.

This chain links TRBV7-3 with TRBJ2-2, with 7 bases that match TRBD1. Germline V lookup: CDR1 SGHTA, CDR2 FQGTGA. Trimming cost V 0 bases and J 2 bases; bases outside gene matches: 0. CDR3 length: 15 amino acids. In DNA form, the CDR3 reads TGTGCCAGCAGCTTAACAGGGGGCAACACCGGGGAGCTGTTTTTT. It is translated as CASSLTGGNTGELFF.

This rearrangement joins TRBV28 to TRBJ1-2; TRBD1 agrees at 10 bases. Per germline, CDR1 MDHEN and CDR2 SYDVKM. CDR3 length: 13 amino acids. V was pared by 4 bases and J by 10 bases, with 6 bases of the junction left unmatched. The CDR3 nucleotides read TGTGCCAGCAGTTCGGGACAGGGGATCGACTACACCTTC. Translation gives CASSSGQGIDYTF.

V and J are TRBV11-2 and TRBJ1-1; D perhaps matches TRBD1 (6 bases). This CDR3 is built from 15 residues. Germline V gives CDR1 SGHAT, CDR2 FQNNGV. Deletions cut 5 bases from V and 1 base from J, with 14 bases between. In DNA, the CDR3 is TGTGCCAGCAGCCCCTACAGGGCCCCGAACACTGAAGCTTTCTTT. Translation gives CASSPYRAPNTEAFF.

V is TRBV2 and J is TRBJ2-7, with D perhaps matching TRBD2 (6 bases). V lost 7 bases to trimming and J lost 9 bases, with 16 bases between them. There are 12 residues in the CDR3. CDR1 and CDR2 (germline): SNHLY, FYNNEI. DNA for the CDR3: TGTGCCAGCACCAGGCTGGGGGGACTGCAGTACTTC. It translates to CASTRLGGLQYF.

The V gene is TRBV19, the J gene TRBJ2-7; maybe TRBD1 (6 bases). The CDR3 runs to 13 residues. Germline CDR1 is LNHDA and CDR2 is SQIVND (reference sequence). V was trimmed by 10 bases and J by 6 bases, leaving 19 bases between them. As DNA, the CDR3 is TGTGCCACAAGACAGGCACCACGGAGCGAGCAGTACTTC. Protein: CATRQAPRSEQYF. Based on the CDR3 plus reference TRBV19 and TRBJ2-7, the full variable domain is DGGITQSPKYLFRKEGQNVTLSCEQNLNHDAMYWYRQDPGQGLRLIYYSQIVNDFQKGDIAEGYSVSREKKESFPLTVTSAQKNPTAFYLCATRQAPRSEQYFGPGTRLTVT.

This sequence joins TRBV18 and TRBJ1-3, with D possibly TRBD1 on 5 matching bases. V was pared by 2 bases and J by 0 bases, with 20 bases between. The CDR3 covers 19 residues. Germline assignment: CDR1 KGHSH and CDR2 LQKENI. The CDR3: CASSPILSAAGSSGNTIYF. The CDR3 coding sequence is TGTGCCAGCTCACCAATTTTAAGCGCAGCAGGGTCCTCTGGAAACACCATATATTTT.

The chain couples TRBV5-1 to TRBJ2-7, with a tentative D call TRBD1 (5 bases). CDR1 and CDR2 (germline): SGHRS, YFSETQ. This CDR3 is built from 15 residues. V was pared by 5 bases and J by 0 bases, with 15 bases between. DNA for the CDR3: TGCGCCAGCAGTTTAGACAGTACTTCCTCCTACGAGCAGTACTTC. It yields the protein CASSLDSTSSYEQYF.

The CDR3 reads CASSLRAGGDEQYF. The CDR3 nucleotides read TGTGCCAGCAGCTTACGGGCCGGGGGAGACGAGCAGTACTTC. This chain uses TRBV7-9 with TRBJ2-7, with D perhaps TRBD2 (6 bases). This CDR3 contains 14 residues. Germline V gives CDR1 SEHNR, CDR2 FQNEAQ (reference sequence). The V end was cut by 2 bases, the J end by 5 bases, with 13 bases between.

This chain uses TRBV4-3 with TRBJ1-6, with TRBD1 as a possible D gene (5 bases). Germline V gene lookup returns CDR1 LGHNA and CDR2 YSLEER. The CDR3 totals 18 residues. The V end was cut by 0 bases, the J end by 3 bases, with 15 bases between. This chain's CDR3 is CASSQDLGGGGYNSPLHF. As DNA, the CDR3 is TGCGCCAGCAGCCAAGATCTCGGGGGGGGAGGCTATAATTCACCCCTCCACTTT.

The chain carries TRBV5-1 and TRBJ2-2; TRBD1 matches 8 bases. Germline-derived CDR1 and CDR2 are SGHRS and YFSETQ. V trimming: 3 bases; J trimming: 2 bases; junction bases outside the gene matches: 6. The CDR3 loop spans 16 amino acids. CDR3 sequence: CASSSRTGTNTGELFF. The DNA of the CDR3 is TGCGCCAGCAGCTCAAGGACAGGGACCAACACCGGGGAGCTGTTTTTT.

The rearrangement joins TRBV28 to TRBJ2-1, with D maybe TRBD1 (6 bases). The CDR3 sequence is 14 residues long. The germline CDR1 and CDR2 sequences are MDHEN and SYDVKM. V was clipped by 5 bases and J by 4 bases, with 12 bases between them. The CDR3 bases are TGTGCCAGCAGTATCTTACAGGGTTACAATGAGCAGTTCTTC. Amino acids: CASSILQGYNEQFF. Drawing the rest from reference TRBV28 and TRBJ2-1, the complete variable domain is DVKVTQSSRYLVKRTGEKVFLECVQDMDHENMFWYRQDPGLGLRLIYFSYDVKMKEKGDIPEGYSVSREKKERFSLILESASTNQTSMYLCASSILQGYNEQFFGPGTRLTVL.

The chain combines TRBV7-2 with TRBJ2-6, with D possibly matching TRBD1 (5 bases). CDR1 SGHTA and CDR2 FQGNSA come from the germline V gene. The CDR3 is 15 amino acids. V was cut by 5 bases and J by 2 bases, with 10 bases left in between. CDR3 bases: TGTGCCAGCAGCCAATCAGGGACTGGGGCCAACGTCCTGACTTTC. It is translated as CASSQSGTGANVLTF.

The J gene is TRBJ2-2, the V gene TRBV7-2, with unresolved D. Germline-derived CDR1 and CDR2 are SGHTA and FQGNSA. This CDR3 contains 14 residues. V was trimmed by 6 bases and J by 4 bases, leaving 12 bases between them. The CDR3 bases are TGTGCCAGCAGGCTCGCCCGAGCCACCGGGGAGCTGTTTTTT. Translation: CASRLARATGELFF. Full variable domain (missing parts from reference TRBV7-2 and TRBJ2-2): GAGVSQSPSNKVTEKGKDVELRCDPISGHTALYWYRQSLGQGLEFLIYFQGNSAPDKSGLPSDRFSAERTGGSVSTLTIQRTQQEDSAVYLCASRLARATGELFFGEGSRLTVL.

The CDR3, as DNA: TGCGCCAGCAGCTTGTCCCCAACTAGACAGGGGGCTTCAGGGGAGCTGTTTTTT. Its translation is CASSLSPTRQGASGELFF. This chain uses TRBV5-1 with TRBJ2-2; 10 nucleotides line up with TRBD1. The germline CDR1 and CDR2 sequences are SGHRS and YFSETQ. The junction had 14 bases not matched to a gene; V was cut back by 1 base and J by 8 bases. The CDR3 runs to 18 residues.

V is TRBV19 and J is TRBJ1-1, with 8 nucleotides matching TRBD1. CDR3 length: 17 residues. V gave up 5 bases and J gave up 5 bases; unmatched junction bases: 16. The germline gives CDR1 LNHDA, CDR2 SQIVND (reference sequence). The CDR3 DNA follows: TGTGCCAGTAGTCCCGACAGGGGACGATTCGGAGGGACTGAAGCTTTCTTT. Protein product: CASSPDRGRFGGTEAFF.